These 27 T cell receptor beta chains were sequenced from one sample in a study of T cell repertoires in cytomegalovirus infection. Antigens of these TCRs are unknown. TCRdb called the reads again in MiXCR, with one record for every CDR3 protein. The sample has roughly 860,000 distinct CDR3 sequences; about 30% are singletons. The source material was cultured CD8+ T cells from PBMCs, sampled from culture after CMV antigen stimulation. These receptors were taken from a human donor in good health (CMV status not recorded). Some clones in this sample may be carry-over from other donors' samples.

This clonotype was detected a few times. The chain combines TRBV27 with TRBJ1-5; tentatively, D is TRBD1 (6 bases). Germline V gene data show CDR1 as MNHEY and CDR2 as SMNVEV (reference sequence). The length of the CDR3 is 17 residues. The V end lost 5 bases, the J end lost 0 bases, and 17 bases lay between the germline ends. The CDR3 coding sequence is TGTGCCAGCAGTCCTTACAGGGAACTTTATAGCAATCAGCCCCAGCATTTT. This sequence encodes CASSPYRELYSNQPQHF.

The gene calls are TRBV12-3 or TRBV12-4 and TRBJ2-3; no clear D gene. V was pared by 5 bases and J by 0 bases, with 24 bases between. The CDR3 length is 19 residues. CDR3 region: CASSPSSMATGLSTDTQYF. As DNA, the CDR3 is TGTGCCAGCAGTCCTTCATCCATGGCAACTGGGTTAAGCACAGATACGCAGTATTTT.

This clonotype has a handful of counts. The chain links TRBV4-2 to TRBJ1-1, with 8 bases that match TRBD1. Germline CDR1 LGHNA, CDR2 YNFKEQ. After removal of 2 bases from V and 7 bases from J, the junction contained 6 bases not matched to a gene. The CDR3 is made up of 14 amino acids. The CDR3 sequence is CASSQLQGADEAFF. The DNA of the CDR3 is TGTGCCAGCAGCCAATTGCAGGGGGCAGATGAAGCTTTCTTT.

As regards this clonotype: Its ends do not fully match the called genes, so a read error is possible. The V call is TRBV7-9, the J call TRBJ1-1, with 7 positions matching TRBD1. Germline V gene sequence: CDR1 SEHNR, CDR2 FQNEAQ (reference sequence). The CDR3 has 16 residues. CDR3 sequence: CANSPPVDREGHEAFF. In DNA form, the CDR3 reads TGTGCCAACAGCCCACCCGTCGACAGGGAAGGCCATGAAGCTTTCTTT. The variable domain in full, completed from reference TRBV7-9 and TRBJ1-1, reads DTGVSQNPRHKITKRGQNVTFRCDPISEHNRLYWYRQTLGQGPEFLTYFQNEAQLEKSRLLSDRFSAERPKGSFSTLEIQRTEQGDSAMYLCANSPPVDREGHEAFFGQGTRLTVV.

The rearrangement joins TRBV27 to TRBJ2-2; D unclear. V dropped 5 bases and J dropped 6 bases, with 13 bases sitting between them. The CDR3 length is 14 residues. The V gene's germline CDR1 is MNHEY and CDR2 SMNVEV (reference sequence). CDR3 sequence: CASSPHAPPGELFF. In nucleotides, the CDR3 is TGTGCCAGCAGTCCCCACGCCCCACCCGGGGAGCTGTTTTTT.

This clonotype was found many times. The rearrangement joins TRBV5-5 to TRBJ2-1, with D tentatively TRBD2 (6 bases). The germline V and J ends were trimmed by 4 bases and 10 bases, with 15 bases remaining between them. Per germline, CDR1 SGHKS and CDR2 YYEKEE (reference sequence). This CDR3 is built from 13 residues. The CDR3 is CASSLTWRDEQFF. CDR3 sequence (DNA): TGTGCCAGCAGCCTGACGTGGAGGGACGAGCAGTTCTTC. The variable domain in full, with the rest retrieved from reference TRBV5-5 and TRBJ2-1, is DAGVTQSPTHLIKTRGQQVTLRCSPISGHKSVSWYQQVLGQGPQFIFQYYEKEERGRGNFPDRFSARQFPNYSSELNVNALLLGDSALYLCASSLTWRDEQFFGPGTRLTVL.

The table lists this clonotype with a few counts. V is TRBV7-6 and J is TRBJ2-1, with a possible D match to TRBD1 (6 bases). The V end was cut by 5 bases, the J end by 0 bases, with 14 bases between. This CDR3 has 16 amino acids. CDR1 is SGHVS, CDR2 FNYEAQ, per germline. CDR3 amino acids: CASSDPRDNSYNEQFF. The DNA of the CDR3 is TGTGCCAGCAGCGACCCCCGGGACAACTCCTACAATGAGCAGTTCTTC.

The chain uses TRBV7-4 and TRBJ1-2, with D perhaps matching TRBD1 (5 bases). Germline loops: CDR1 SGHVT, CDR2 SQSDAQ. V was shortened by 3 bases and J by 0 bases, with 14 bases between the two germline ends. CDR3 length: 16 amino acids. CDR3 loop: CASSLGRGEANYGYTF. CDR3 DNA sequence: TGTGCCAGCAGCTTGGGTAGGGGAGAAGCTAACTATGGCTACACCTTC.

The chain is built from TRBV4-1 and TRBJ1-2, with TRBD1 identical over 7 bases. Germline V lookup: CDR1 MGHRA, CDR2 YSYEKL. The CDR3 spans 15 residues. V lost 4 bases and J lost 6; bases outside the gene matches: 11. CDR3 sequence: CASSPRRGGSNGYTF. CDR3 coding DNA: TGCGCCAGCAGCCCCCGTAGAGGGGGCTCTAATGGCTACACCTTC.

V and J are TRBV7-9 and TRBJ2-3; a weak D match, TRBD1 (6 bases). The germline gives CDR1 SEHNR, CDR2 FQNEAQ (reference sequence). This CDR3 is built from 16 residues. The V end was cut by 5 bases, the J end by 2 bases, with 17 bases between. The CDR3 nucleotides read TGTGCCAGCAGCCTTACAATACAGGGTTACACAGATACGCAGTATTTT. It encodes CASSLTIQGYTDTQYF.

This chain links TRBV19 with TRBJ1-6; D gene unclear. The V gene lost 4 bases and the J gene lost 10 bases, with 14 bases spanning the gap. Looked up from germline, CDR1 is LNHDA and CDR2 is SQIVND (reference sequence). The CDR3 covers 14 residues. The CDR3 loop reads CASSRDPSGSPLHF. DNA for the CDR3: TGTGCCAGTAGTAGAGACCCTTCGGGATCACCCCTCCACTTT.

The gene calls are TRBV2 and TRBJ2-4; TRBD2 is a possible D gene (5 bases). CDR3 size: 14 residues. CDR1 and CDR2 from the germline V gene are SNHLY and FYNNEI. V was clipped by 7 bases and J by 2 bases, with 12 bases between them. The CDR3 nucleotides read TGTGCCAGCAAGGACTCGAGGTCCAAAAACATTCAGTACTTC. This gives the protein CASKDSRSKNIQYF.

The CDR3 coding sequence is TGTGCCAGCAGCTTAGAAAGTAGGGACGAGCAGTACTTC. It encodes CASSLESRDEQYF. The J gene is TRBJ2-7, the V gene TRBV7-6, with D unclear. This CDR3 has 13 residues. The germline V and J ends were trimmed by 1 base and 5 bases, with 9 bases remaining between them. The germline gives CDR1 SGHVS, CDR2 FNYEAQ.

This clonotype was seen a handful of times. V usage is TRBV6-2 or TRBV6-3 and J usage is TRBJ1-1; 9 bases are a match to TRBD1. The germline V gene has CDR1 MNHEY and CDR2 SVGEGT. The V and J ends lost 2 bases and 3 bases, in that order; junction bases with no gene match: 4. The CDR3 loop spans 15 amino acids. In DNA form, the CDR3 reads TGTGCCAGCAGTTACGACAGGGGGATGGACACTGAAGCTTTCTTT. This gives the protein CASSYDRGMDTEAFF.

A word on this clonotype: A junction boundary mismatches the germline segment, possibly from a read error. This rearrangement joins TRBV7-6 to TRBJ2-5; D is perhaps TRBD2 (6 bases). Looked up from germline, CDR1 is SGHVS and CDR2 is FNYEAQ. There are 14 residues in the CDR3. The CDR3: CASSFSAEGLPQYF. In nucleotides, the CDR3 is TGTGCTAGCAGCTTTTCAGCTGAGGGACTGCCCCAGTACTTC.

J is TRBJ1-4 and V is TRBV27; TRBD1 is a possible D gene (5 bases). The germline V gene has CDR1 MNHEY and CDR2 SMNVEV (reference sequence). This CDR3 is built from 15 residues. V was trimmed by 5 bases and J by 1 base, leaving 11 bases between them. The CDR3 loop reads CASSVRDVTNEKLFF. As DNA, the CDR3 is TGTGCCAGCAGTGTCAGGGACGTAACTAATGAAAAACTGTTTTTT.

This clonotype was counted a few times. The V and J genes are TRBV7-9 and TRBJ2-1; no clear D gene. Looked up from germline, CDR1 is SEHNR and CDR2 is FQNEAQ (reference sequence). V lost 4 bases and J 6 bases, leaving 16 bases between the germline ends. The CDR3 contains 15 residues. CDR3 residues: CASSYGYPSVNEQFF. CDR3 sequence (DNA): TGTGCCAGCAGCTACGGCTACCCGTCCGTCAATGAGCAGTTCTTC.

The gene calls are TRBV10-3 and TRBJ2-7, with 7 nucleotides matching TRBD1. The CDR3 runs to 16 residues. J gave up 0 bases and V 7 bases, and 12 bases lay outside the gene matches. Germline loops: CDR1 ENHRY, CDR2 SYGVKD. The CDR3 coding sequence is TGTGCCATCACTCAAGGGGACAGTTCGAGCTCCTACGAGCAGTACGTC. Translated, it gives CAITQGDSSSSYEQYV.

In this sample, this clonotype turned up a few times. The rearrangement uses TRBV7-8 and TRBJ1-5; D is ambiguous. Trimming pared 0 bases from V and 0 bases from J, leaving 9 bases between. The CDR3 has 16 residues. The germline CDR1 and CDR2 sequences are SGHVS and FQNEAQ. CDR3 amino acids: CASSLAPVDSNQPQHF. The CDR3, as DNA: TGTGCCAGCAGCTTAGCGCCCGTAGATAGCAATCAGCCCCAGCATTTT.

The chain couples TRBV4-3 to TRBJ1-2; D uncertain. The V and J ends lost 0 bases and 0 bases respectively, with 11 bases between them. This CDR3 is built from 16 residues. The germline V gene encodes CDR1 LGHNA and CDR2 YSLEER. In DNA, the CDR3 is TGCGCCAGCAGCCAAGAAACCCTATGGTCTAACTATGGCTACACCTTC. It is translated as CASSQETLWSNYGYTF.

Regarding this clonotype: A single base separates this from a much larger clone, so it may be a read error. The chain employs TRBV7-8 and TRBJ1-4, with D tentatively TRBD1 (5 bases). CDR1 is SGHVS, CDR2 FQNEAQ, per germline. The CDR3 runs to 15 residues. For the CDR3, the DNA is TGTGTCAGCAGCTCTCTCCGGGACACTAATGAAAAACTGTTTTTT. It yields the protein CVSSSLRDTNEKLFF.

Many counts were recorded for this clonotype. V usage is TRBV7-6 and J usage is TRBJ1-1; the D gene is possibly TRBD1 (6 bases). Germline CDR1 reads SGHVS; CDR2 reads FNYEAQ. CDR3 length: 15 residues. The V gene lost 5 bases and the J gene lost 2 bases, with 15 bases spanning the gap. CDR3 coding DNA: TGTGCCAGCAGCGTAGGAAGGGGGGGTAACACTGAAGCTTTCTTT. This translates into CASSVGRGGNTEAFF.

This clonotype was counted ten times or more. The chain is built from TRBV7-6 and TRBJ2-1, with D unresolved. CDR1 and CDR2 from the germline V gene are SGHVS and FNYEAQ. The CDR3 contains 14 residues. V shed 4 bases and J shed 5 bases, with 12 bases lying between them. CDR3 nucleotide sequence: TGTGCCAGCAGCTCCCCGGAACTACACAATGAGCAGTTCTTC. Residues: CASSSPELHNEQFF. The variable domain in full, with the rest retrieved from reference TRBV7-6 and TRBJ2-1, is GAGVSQSPRYKVTKRGQDVALRCDPISGHVSLYWYRQALGQGPEFLTYFNYEAQQDKSGLPNDRFSAERPEGSISTLTIQRTEQRDSAMYRCASSSPELHNEQFFGPGTRLTVL.

In this sample, this clonotype turned up a few times. The chain is built from TRBV7-8 and TRBJ1-4; D is perhaps TRBD1 (5 bases). Germline CDR1 is SGHVS and CDR2 is FQNEAQ. The CDR3 loop spans 13 amino acids. V was shortened by 5 bases and J by 5 bases, with 9 bases between the two germline ends. The CDR3, as DNA: TGTGCCAGCAGCCCGGGGCAAAATGAAAAACTGTTTTTT. Its protein is CASSPGQNEKLFF. Drawing the rest from reference TRBV7-8 and TRBJ1-4, the complete variable domain is GAGVSQSPRYKVAKRGQDVALRCDPISGHVSLFWYQQALGQGPEFLTYFQNEAQLDKSGLPSDRFFAERPEGSVSTLKIQRTQQEDSAVYLCASSPGQNEKLFFGSGTQLSVL.

This clonotype was counted a few times. The chain links TRBV9 to TRBJ1-1, with D possibly being TRBD1 (5 bases). Trimming removed 0 bases from V and 1 base from J, with 16 bases in between. Germline CDR1 is SGDLS and CDR2 is YYNGEE. CDR3 length: 17 amino acids. For the CDR3, the DNA is TGTGCCAGCAGCGTAGCCAACTGGCCAGGGAAGAACACTGAAGCTTTCTTT. This codes for CASSVANWPGKNTEAFF.

The chain joins TRBV29-1 to TRBJ2-4, with D unclear. The CDR3 is 13 amino acids. V was shortened by 6 bases and J by 5 bases, with 14 bases between the two germline ends. Germline V gene sequence: CDR1 SQVTM, CDR2 ANQGSEA. In nucleotides, the CDR3 is TGCAGCGTGGGGTGGGGAACTGAAAACATTCAGTACTTC. It translates to CSVGWGTENIQYF.

The V call is TRBV28, the J call TRBJ1-5; D call uncertain. Germline V lookup: CDR1 MDHEN, CDR2 SYDVKM. This CDR3 region has 15 residues. V lost 4 bases, J lost 1 base, and 11 bases lay in between. CDR3 DNA sequence: TGTGCCAGCAGTTCAGGACGGGCGAGCAATCAGCCCCAGCATTTT. Translating gives CASSSGRASNQPQHF.